This entry lists 14 T cell receptor beta chains sequenced from one sample in a study of CXCR3-negative and CXCR3-positive naive CD8 T cells. Findings and caveats of the study: CXCR3-expressing naive cells carried TRB CDR3s more hydrophobic than those of CXCR3-negative naive cells.

These receptors are not linked to any known antigen. All TRB cDNA libraries came from 5' RACE performed with UMI labels. TCRdb reworked the 5' RACE reads into one entry per CDR3 protein, no DNA. There are about 130,000 distinct CDR3 sequences in the sample, with 0.5% to 0.6% held by the top ten. Sequenced input: naive CXCR3+ CD8+ T cells from blood. The sample's subset: CD45RO-CCR7+CD27+CD95- naive CD8+ T cells expressing CXCR3 (TNR3+). The receptors shown here come from a human donor in good health. Some clones in this sample may be carry-over from other donors' samples.

Here the CDR3 reads CASSIAEGLHEQFF. J is TRBJ2-1 and V is TRBV19; TCRdb calls TRBD2, which cannot be checked without DNA. CDR3 size: 14 residues. Germline CDR1 reads LNHDA; CDR2 reads SQIVND (reference sequence).

V and J are TRBV21-1 and TRBJ1-3; TCRdb returns TRBD1, unconfirmable since there is no DNA. TRBV21-1 is a known pseudogene. This CDR3 has 19 amino acids. CDR3 region: CASTTPRGTEGSSGNTIYF.

The chain is built from TRBV5-6 and TRBJ2-7. The CDR3 loop spans 13 amino acids. The germline gives CDR1 SGHDT, CDR2 YYEEEE. CDR3: CASSLDRSYEQYF.

This chain links TRBV29-1 with TRBJ2-7; there is no DNA to check the TCRdb D call of TRBD2. The CDR3 consists of 13 residues. The germline CDR1 and CDR2 sequences are SQVTM and ANQGSEA. CDR3 sequence reads: CSVEVLERDEQYF.

The gene calls are TRBV20-1 and TRBJ2-7. The CDR3 sequence is 16 residues long. Germline V gene sequence: CDR1 DFQATT, CDR2 SNEGSKA (reference sequence). CDR3 residues: CSANGPDSLASYEQYF.

The chain uses TRBV29-1 and TRBJ2-1; the TCRdb call, TRBD2, lacks DNA for checking. Germline assignment: CDR1 SQVTM and CDR2 ANQGSEA. This CDR3 has 15 amino acids. The CDR3 sequence is CSVEDKLAAYNEQFF.

CDR3 in amino acids: CASSQAGEETQYF. V gene TRBV14 combines with J gene TRBJ2-5; absent DNA, TCRdb's TRBD1 call cannot be checked. Germline V gene data show CDR1 as SGHDN and CDR2 as FVKESK. There are 13 residues in the CDR3.

CDR3 protein: CASSYRASYEQYF. V is TRBV6-6 and J is TRBJ2-7; checking the TCRdb D call of TRBD2 is not possible without DNA. This CDR3 region has 13 residues. CDR1 MNHNY and CDR2 SVGAGI come from the germline V gene (reference sequence).

Here the CDR3 reads CASSRFRRQGYNEQFF. V usage is TRBV11-2 and J usage is TRBJ2-1; with no DNA, the TCRdb D assignment of TRBD1 cannot be verified. The CDR3 totals 16 residues. The germline gives CDR1 SGHAT, CDR2 FQNNGV.

The rearrangement links TRBV29-1 to TRBJ2-5; lacking DNA, the TRBD1 call made by TCRdb goes unchecked. The germline CDR1 and CDR2 sequences are SQVTM and ANQGSEA. CDR3 length: 14 residues. The CDR3 spells CSVETRGQGETQYF.

The V call is TRBV5-6, the J call TRBJ2-1; the D call of TRBD2 rests on TCRdb alone, since no DNA is present to check it. Germline CDR1 and CDR2: SGHDT and YYEEEE. The CDR3 covers 16 residues. CDR3 sequence reads: CASSQEGLAEYNEQFF.

This chain uses TRBV4-3 with TRBJ1-2. The CDR3 is 13 residues long. The germline V gene encodes CDR1 LGHNA and CDR2 YSLEER. The CDR3: CASSQGTSYGYTF.

The rearrangement links TRBV18 to TRBJ2-3; TCRdb's D call, TRBD2, is unchecked because there is no DNA. There are 19 residues in the CDR3. Germline CDR1 KGHSH, CDR2 LQKENI. CDR3 sequence reads: CASSPPVTSGGMLSDTQYF.

V gene TRBV11-2 combines with J gene TRBJ2-2; there is no DNA to check the TCRdb D call of TRBD1. Germline-derived CDR1 and CDR2 are SGHAT and FQNNGV. The CDR3 is 16 amino acids. The CDR3 sequence: CASSLYFPGNTGELFF.